The subject of this entry is one T cell receptor (beta chain). No antigen is known for it. Here immunoSEQ multiplex PCR was the method, and the copy in TCRdb shows in-frame clones only, minus some. Of about 70,000 clones in the sample, 80% were seen once. These data come from a study of T cell clones after liver transplantation. Study-level findings and limits: Graft donor-reactive T cells possibly entered the graft instead of undergoing deletion.

Unstimulated PBMCs were sorted into CD3+CD4+ and CD3+CD8+ populations. This CDR3 comprises 14 residues. V dropped 2 bases and J dropped 9; count of bases not matched to a gene: 9. Germline CDR1 SGHRS, CDR2 YFSETQ. The receptor was isolated from a human patient who received a liver transplant. Some of the T cells may derive from the graft donor. V is TRBV5-1 and J is TRBJ1-2; TRBD1 aligns across 8 bases. The sequenced sample was CD4+ T cells from blood, obtained 12 months after liver transplant. The CDR3 loop is CASSLSGQGESYTF. CDR3 bases: TGCGCCAGCAGCTTAAGTGGACAGGGAGAGAGCTACACCTTC.